The 21 T cell receptor beta chains presented below share a single source sample, sequenced in a study of cytomegalovirus exposure and HLA in healthy donors (dated by TCRdb to 2017 to 2019). Libraries came from the immunoSEQ multiplex PCR assay. A mixture of 60 forward primers for TCR Vbeta segments and 13 reverse primers for TCR Jbeta segments was used in the multiplex PCR. This immuneACCESS table, as held by TCRdb, lists in-frame sequences with V and J called but not all clones. Of the missing ones, under half trace to an unresolved V gene in checked studies; the others have no known cause. This sample holds about 100,000 clones; approximately 79% were observed only once. 13% to 15% of the sample belongs to the ten largest clones. The sample taken for sequencing was PBMCs. The receptor source for this set is a woman aged 40 to 50 in good health and CMV-seropositive.

V gene TRBV11-2 combines with J gene TRBJ2-5, with D possibly being TRBD2 (5 bases). Trimming cost V 10 bases and J 5 bases, with 17 bases left between them. CDR1 and CDR2 (germline): SGHAT, FQNNGV. The CDR3 extends over 13 amino acids. The CDR3, as DNA: TGTGCCACCGGAAAGAGAGGCGGGGAGACCCAGTACTTC. Translation: CATGKRGGETQYF.

With respect to this clone: Other nucleotide sequences from this sample produce the same CDR3. This rearrangement joins TRBV7-2 to TRBJ1-2, with unresolved D. Per germline, CDR1 SGHTA and CDR2 FQGNSA. CDR3 length equals 13 residues. V was cut by 6 bases and J by 4 bases, with 12 bases left in between. This CDR3 reads CASSLGVRYGYTF. CDR3 DNA: TGTGCCAGCAGTCTCGGGGTGCGCTATGGCTACACCTTC.

This clone was picked up a small number of times. This chain uses TRBV6-5 with TRBJ1-4; tentative D call: TRBD1 (6 bases). Trimming removed 2 bases from V and 8 bases from J, with 18 bases in between. Germline loops: CDR1 MNHEY, CDR2 SVGAGI. The CDR3 spans 16 residues. DNA of the CDR3: TGTGCCAGCAGTTACGCCCCAGGGGAGGGAGGAGAAAAACTGTTTTTT. This translates into CASSYAPGEGGEKLFF.

This clone was found once. V usage is TRBV29-1 and J usage is TRBJ2-2; D uncertain. V was clipped by 4 bases and J by 0 bases, with 9 bases between them. The CDR3 contains 14 residues. Germline loops: CDR1 SQVTM, CDR2 ANQGSEA. Here the CDR3 DNA reads TGCAGCGTTGGAGGCAGCGCGAACACCGGGGAGCTGTTTTTT. Protein sequence: CSVGGSANTGELFF.

The chain combines TRBV2 with TRBJ2-7, with D perhaps matching TRBD2 (6 bases). CDR1 and CDR2 (germline): SNHLY, FYNNEI. This CDR3 comprises 14 residues. Trimming pared 6 bases from V and 3 bases from J, leaving 15 bases between. CDR3 sequence reads: CASRQSRSGYEQYF. CDR3 coding DNA: TGTGCCAGCAGGCAAAGCCGTAGCGGCTACGAGCAGTACTTC.

This clone turned up a few times. The chain links TRBV5-1 to TRBJ2-6; no clear D. The germline gives CDR1 SGHRS, CDR2 YFSETQ. The CDR3 consists of 16 residues. V was shortened by 0 bases and J by 0 bases, with 7 bases between the two germline ends. CDR3 sequence: CASSLGAISGANVLTF. CDR3 bases: TGCGCCAGCAGCTTGGGGGCTATCTCTGGGGCCAACGTCCTGACTTTC.

The chain uses TRBV5-1 and TRBJ2-1; TRBD1 is a possible D gene (5 bases). With 0 bases removed from V and 9 bases from J, the gap between germline ends came to 13 bases. The germline V gene encodes CDR1 SGHRS and CDR2 YFSETQ. The CDR3 contains 14 residues. CDR3 DNA sequence: TGCGCCAGCAGCTTGGTGACAGACGATGGTGAGCAGTTCTTC. This translates into CASSLVTDDGEQFF.

The chain employs TRBV10-3 and TRBJ1-6, with D uncertain. V was trimmed by 9 bases and J by 14 bases, leaving 20 bases between them. Germline CDR1 reads ENHRY; CDR2 reads SYGVKD. This CDR3 has 13 residues. The DNA for the CDR3 is TGTGCCATTAAGGGTACGGGATATGGTTCCCTCCACTTT. It yields the protein CAIKGTGYGSLHF.

This chain links TRBV5-1 with TRBJ2-3; no reliable D call. The germline CDR1 and CDR2 sequences are SGHRS and YFSETQ. There are 12 residues in the CDR3. The germline V and J ends were trimmed by 4 bases and 4 bases, with 7 bases remaining between them. CDR3 sequence reads: CASSEPADTQYF. CDR3 coding DNA: TGCGCCAGCAGCGAGCCGGCAGATACGCAGTATTTT.

The V and J genes are TRBV30 and TRBJ2-5; 8 bases agree with TRBD2. Germline V gives CDR1 GTSNPN, CDR2 SVGIG (reference sequence). This CDR3 is built from 16 residues. With 0 bases clipped from V and 2 bases from J, the junction kept 8 bases outside the gene matches. This CDR3 reads CAWSVFAAGVQETQYF. The CDR3 nucleotides read TGTGCCTGGAGTGTATTCGCAGCGGGGGTACAAGAGACCCAGTACTTC.

V gene TRBV30 combines with J gene TRBJ2-7; a weak D match, TRBD1 (5 bases). Germline V lookup: CDR1 GTSNPN, CDR2 SVGIG (reference sequence). V lost 3 bases, J lost 0 bases, and 12 bases lay in between. The CDR3 consists of 14 residues. The CDR3 region has the DNA TGTGCCTGGAGGCGCCAGGGTAGCTCCTACGAGCAGTACTTC. This translates into CAWRRQGSSYEQYF.

The rearrangement uses TRBV7-9 and TRBJ1-2, with a weak D call TRBD1 (6 bases). Germline CDR1 and CDR2: SEHNR and FQNEAQ (reference sequence). The CDR3 is made up of 15 amino acids. The germline V and J ends were trimmed by 2 bases and 7 bases, with 17 bases remaining between them. CDR3 in DNA: TGTGCCAGCAGCTTATCACGTGGGGGGGCCCGTGGCTACACCTTC. Encoded protein: CASSLSRGGARGYTF. Full variable domain (remainder filled in from reference TRBV7-9 and TRBJ1-2): DTGVSQNPRHKITKRGQNVTFRCDPISEHNRLYWYRQTLGQGPEFLTYFQNEAQLEKSRLLSDRFSAERPKGSFSTLEIQRTEQGDSAMYLCASSLSRGGARGYTFGSGTRLTVV.

J is TRBJ1-5 and V is TRBV19, with D uncertain. The V gene's germline CDR1 is LNHDA and CDR2 SQIVND (reference sequence). Trimming cost V 6 bases and J 3 bases, with 9 bases left between them. The CDR3 is made up of 13 amino acids. CDR3 in amino acids: CASSPRVNQPQHF. The CDR3 nucleotides are TGTGCCAGTAGCCCTCGAGTCAATCAGCCCCAGCATTTT.

V is TRBV30 and J is TRBJ2-1, with TRBD2 matching 7 bases. The length of the CDR3 is 13 residues. The J segment lost 6 bases and the V segment lost 0 bases, leaving 2 bases of the junction unmatched. Germline V gene data show CDR1 as GTSNPN and CDR2 as SVGIG (reference sequence). The CDR3 DNA follows: TGTGCCTGGAGTGTGGGACTAATCAATGAGCAGTTCTTC. It codes for CAWSVGLINEQFF.

Only a few counts were recorded for this clone. Other nucleotide sequences from this sample produce the same CDR3. This sequence joins TRBV7-2 and TRBJ2-3, with 7 positions matching TRBD1. V lost 5 bases and J lost 6; bases outside the gene matches: 5. This CDR3 has 13 amino acids. Germline CDR1 is SGHTA and CDR2 is FQGNSA. The CDR3 DNA follows: TGTGCCAGCAGCCTCGGGACAGCCGATACGCAGTATTTT. It codes for CASSLGTADTQYF.

This chain connects TRBV25-1 to TRBJ2-7, with D perhaps TRBD1 (5 bases). The CDR3 has 14 residues. Germline V gene sequence: CDR1 MGHDK, CDR2 SYGVNS. Trimming pared 3 bases from V and 1 base from J, leaving 10 bases between. The CDR3 DNA reads TGTGCCAGCAGTGAGGCGGACAAATCCTACGAGCAGTACTTC. Its translation is CASSEADKSYEQYF.

This clone has only a few counts. The chain combines TRBV5-1 with TRBJ2-1; 8 positions agree with TRBD2. The germline CDR1 and CDR2 sequences are SGHRS and YFSETQ. There are 12 residues in the CDR3. V lost 4 bases, J lost 8 bases, and 2 bases stayed unmatched. The CDR3 protein is CASSGGLDEQFF. Written as DNA, the CDR3 is TGCGCCAGCAGCGGGGGACTAGATGAGCAGTTCTTC.

This clone came up a few times. CDR3 in amino acids: CAISDRENQPQHF. Written as DNA, the CDR3 is TGTGCCATCAGTGACAGGGAAAATCAGCCCCAGCATTTT. The chain carries TRBV10-3 and TRBJ1-5, with D possibly being TRBD1 (5 bases). The CDR3 length is 13 residues. Between the trimmed V and J ends, which lost 3 bases and 4 bases, there was a span of 7 bases. CDR1 and CDR2 from the germline V gene are ENHRY and SYGVKD.

V and J are TRBV5-1 and TRBJ1-2; the match to TRBD1 covers 10 bases. This CDR3 is 17 amino acids long. V lost 4 bases to trimming and J lost 3 bases; unmatched junction nucleotides: 12. Per germline, CDR1 SGHRS and CDR2 YFSETQ. CDR3 DNA: TGCGCCAGCAGCCTGGGACAGGGGTCGGTTATCTACTATGGCTACACCTTC. This encodes CASSLGQGSVIYYGYTF.

The chain combines TRBV12-5 with TRBJ1-2; 8 bases fit TRBD1. Trimming removed 8 bases from V and 4 bases from J; junction bases left unmatched: 3. There are 12 residues in the CDR3. Germline loops: CDR1 LGHNT, CDR2 FRNRAP. The chain's CDR3 is CASLDRGYGYTF. CDR3 in DNA: TGTGCTAGTCTTGACAGGGGCTATGGCTACACCTTC.

V gene TRBV29-1 combines with J gene TRBJ1-1, with 8 nucleotides matching TRBD1. This CDR3 region has 14 residues. The junction had 10 bases not matched to a gene; V was cut back by 7 bases and J by 3 bases. Germline CDR1 and CDR2: SQVTM and ANQGSEA. The CDR3 loop is CSAGNRGAYTEAFF. The CDR3 bases are TGCAGCGCGGGTAACAGGGGGGCTTACACTGAAGCTTTCTTT.